These 31 T cell receptor beta chains were all obtained from the same sample, sequenced in a study of blood T cell repertoires in COVID-19. Only in-frame clones appear in the TCRdb table, and some are missing; sequencing was by immunoSEQ multiplex PCR. The profile covers about 170,000 clones, with about 87% appearing a single time and over 3.5% taken by the ten largest. The sample taken for sequencing was peripheral blood. The receptors stem from a man aged 18 to 30 with active or convalescent COVID-19.

This rearrangement joins TRBV5-1 to TRBJ1-1; 7 bases match TRBD1. The length of the CDR3 is 14 residues. CDR1 is SGHRS, CDR2 YFSETQ, per germline. J gave up 4 bases and V 4 bases, and 7 bases lay outside the gene matches. The CDR3 here is CASSLQGGLTEAFF. DNA of the CDR3: TGCGCCAGCAGCCTCCAGGGGGGACTCACTGAAGCTTTCTTT.

V usage is TRBV2 and J usage is TRBJ1-6; D gene uncertain. This CDR3 is 12 amino acids long. V was cut by 4 bases and J by 11 bases, with 9 bases left in between. From germline, CDR1 is SNHLY and CDR2 FYNNEI. CDR3 DNA: TGTGCCAGCAGTGTCGTTGCGACACCCCTCCACTTT. This encodes CASSVVATPLHF.

V gene TRBV6-2 or TRBV6-3 combines with J gene TRBJ2-7; TRBD2 matches at 11 bases. This CDR3 contains 17 residues. Unmatched junction bases numbered 9, after V lost 4 bases and J lost 1 base. Looked up from germline, CDR1 is MNHEY and CDR2 is SVGEGT. CDR3: CASSSTTSGDNSYEQYF. The CDR3 nucleotides are TGTGCCAGCAGTTCGACGACTAGCGGGGACAATTCCTACGAGCAGTACTTC.

Concerning this clone: At one end, the junction sequence differs from germline, possibly due to a read error. The gene calls are TRBV7-7 and TRBJ2-1, with D maybe TRBD2 (6 bases). This CDR3 is built from 15 residues. CDR1 and CDR2 (germline): SSHAT, FNYEAQ (reference sequence). The DNA for the CDR3 is TGTGCTAGCAGCTTAGGTTCAAGCGGGTACAATGAGCAGTTCTTC. It translates to CASSLGSSGYNEQFF.

This clone was found once. CDR3 bases: TGTGCCAGTAGTAGGACAGTAGCGCCGACCCCATATGGCTACACCTTC. Protein product: CASSRTVAPTPYGYTF. The chain combines TRBV19 with TRBJ1-2; tentative D call: TRBD1 (6 bases). The V gene's germline CDR1 is LNHDA and CDR2 SQIVND (reference sequence). V was cut by 4 bases and J by 5 bases, with 20 bases left in between. This CDR3 is 16 amino acids long.

The CDR3 sequence is CASSQDNLAGTNTGELFF. CDR3 sequence (DNA): TGTGCCAGCAGCCAAGATAACCTAGCGGGAACGAACACCGGGGAGCTGTTTTTT. The chain uses TRBV4-2 and TRBJ2-2; 9 bases are a match to TRBD2. This CDR3 spans 18 amino acids. With V trimmed by 0 bases and J by 0 bases, 5 bases remained unmatched. Germline V lookup: CDR1 LGHNA, CDR2 YNFKEQ.

V and J are TRBV3-1 (or the pseudogene TRBV3-2) and TRBJ2-1; 10 nucleotides match TRBD2. After removal of 7 bases from V and 11 bases from J, the junction contained 11 bases not matched to a gene. The CDR3 is 14 amino acids. The germline gives CDR1 LGHDT, CDR2 YNNKEL (reference sequence). CDR3 residues: CASTLTSGRAKQFF. In DNA, the CDR3 is TGTGCCAGCACTCTGACAAGCGGGAGGGCTAAGCAGTTCTTC.

The gene calls are TRBV18 and TRBJ2-1, with TRBD2 matching over 7 bases. This CDR3 region has 15 residues. CDR1 and CDR2 from the germline V gene are KGHSH and LQKENI. After removal of 6 bases from V and 2 bases from J, the junction contained 7 bases not matched to a gene. The CDR3 spells CASSRTLAAYNEQFF. DNA of the CDR3: TGTGCCAGCTCCCGCACGCTAGCGGCCTACAATGAGCAGTTCTTC.

The chain couples TRBV28 to TRBJ2-5, with 8 bases identical to TRBD2. Germline V gene lookup returns CDR1 MDHEN and CDR2 SYDVKM. The CDR3 extends over 14 amino acids. Losses at the gene ends were 6 bases for V and 5 bases for J; bases not matched to a gene: 8. CDR3 sequence: CASSRRGGSETQYF. CDR3 bases: TGTGCCAGCAGCCGACGGGGGGGAAGTGAGACCCAGTACTTC.

The chain carries TRBV11-2 and TRBJ2-5; 7 nucleotides line up with TRBD2. Germline trimming cut 2 bases from V and 5 bases from J; bases unmatched to any gene: 5. Per the germline V gene, CDR1 is SGHAT and CDR2 is FQNNGV. CDR3 length: 14 residues. This CDR3 reads CASSLWTRLETQYF. Written as DNA, the CDR3 is TGTGCCAGCAGCTTATGGACTAGACTTGAGACCCAGTACTTC.

The chain is built from TRBV27 and TRBJ1-5; D is ambiguous. The CDR3 runs 13 residues. Germline V gene lookup returns CDR1 MNHEY and CDR2 SMNVEV (reference sequence). Between the trimmed V and J ends, which lost 4 bases and 3 bases, there was a span of 7 bases. CDR3 sequence reads: CASSSGNNQPQHF. Here the CDR3 DNA reads TGTGCCAGCAGTTCAGGAAACAATCAGCCCCAGCATTTT.

This chain uses TRBV11-2 with TRBJ1-2, with D perhaps TRBD1 (5 bases). V lost 4 bases and J lost 6, with 18 bases in between. The CDR3 is 15 residues long. Germline values: CDR1 SGHAT, CDR2 FQNNGV. CDR3 DNA: TGTGCCAGCAGCTCCCCCAGGGCCCCCAGAGATGGCTACACCTTC. It codes for CASSSPRAPRDGYTF.

This clone was observed once. The chain links TRBV7-2 to TRBJ1-5, with 8 positions matching TRBD1. The CDR3 length is 14 residues. V lost 5 bases and J lost 4; bases outside the gene matches: 4. Germline V gene lookup returns CDR1 SGHTA and CDR2 FQGNSA. The CDR3 loop is CASSPRTGNQPQHF. CDR3 nucleotides: TGTGCCAGCAGCCCGAGGACAGGGAATCAGCCCCAGCATTTT.

The chain carries TRBV6-5 and TRBJ2-7; D possibly corresponds to TRBD2 (5 bases). Germline CDR1 and CDR2: MNHEY and SVGAGI. Trimming removed 8 bases at V and 1 base at J, with 12 bases between. There are 13 residues in the CDR3. The CDR3 nucleotides read TGTGCCAGCTCTGAGGGTAATTCCTACGAGCAGTACGTC. Protein sequence: CASSEGNSYEQYV.

V gene TRBV7-6 combines with J gene TRBJ2-7, with TRBD2 matching over 14 bases. The CDR3 is 16 amino acids. V shed 5 bases, J shed 3 bases, and the junction held 6 bases outside the gene matches. The germline V gene encodes CDR1 SGHVS and CDR2 FNYEAQ. CDR3 region: CASSPGLAGEYYEQYF. DNA of the CDR3: TGTGCCAGCAGCCCGGGACTAGCGGGAGAGTACTACGAGCAGTACTTC.

The sample holds one count of this clone. This sequence joins TRBV19 and TRBJ2-2, with 7 bases that match TRBD2. The CDR3 totals 15 residues. The germline V gene has CDR1 LNHDA and CDR2 SQIVND (reference sequence). V trimming: 6 bases; J trimming: 0 bases; junction bases outside the gene matches: 4. The CDR3 DNA sequence: TGTGCCAGTAGAGAGAGCGGGGCGAACACCGGGGAGCTGTTTTTT. This codes for CASRESGANTGELFF.

This chain links TRBV25-1 with TRBJ2-2; 7 bases match TRBD2. Germline V gene lookup returns CDR1 MGHDK and CDR2 SYGVNS. The CDR3 covers 14 residues. J gave up 6 bases and V 7 bases, and 8 bases lay outside the gene matches. The CDR3 here is CASKGTGGPGELFF. The CDR3 DNA follows: TGTGCCAGCAAAGGCACGGGAGGTCCCGGGGAGCTGTTTTTT.

The sample holds one count of this clone. CDR3 residues: CASSLNGPEGYGYTF. In DNA form, the CDR3 reads TGTGCCAGCAGTTTGAATGGGCCAGAAGGTTATGGCTACACCTTC. The chain employs TRBV28 and TRBJ1-2; no definite D call. Germline V CDR1 and CDR2: MDHEN, SYDVKM. V was cut by 3 bases and J by 5 bases, with 16 bases left in between. This CDR3 region has 15 residues.

This chain connects TRBV24-1 to TRBJ2-3, with 7 bases that match TRBD2. Germline V gives CDR1 KGHDR, CDR2 SFDVKD. Trimming cost V 8 bases and J 2 bases; bases outside gene matches: 3. This CDR3 region has 13 residues. In DNA, the CDR3 is TGTGCCACCACAGCGGGATTCACAGATACGCAGTATTTT. This codes for CATTAGFTDTQYF.

CDR3 coding DNA: TGTGCCAGTAGGCGACAGGGGGCAAACGAGCAGTACTTC. Translated: CASRRQGANEQYF. This sequence joins TRBV19 and TRBJ2-7; 10 bases agree with TRBD1. V lost 6 bases and J lost 5; bases outside the gene matches: 4. CDR1 and CDR2 (germline): LNHDA, SQIVND (reference sequence). This CDR3 spans 13 amino acids. The whole variable domain, filled in from reference TRBV19 and TRBJ2-7, reads DGGITQSPKYLFRKEGQNVTLSCEQNLNHDAMYWYRQDPGQGLRLIYYSQIVNDFQKGDIAEGYSVSREKKESFPLTVTSAQKNPTAFYLCASRRQGANEQYFGPGTRLTVT.

J is TRBJ2-1 and V is TRBV4-3; the match to TRBD2 covers 11 bases. CDR1 and CDR2 from the germline V gene are LGHNA and YSLEER. The CDR3 is 18 residues long. Trimming removed 4 bases from V and 4 bases from J; junction bases left unmatched: 12. The CDR3 loop is CASSPRTLAGGIYNEQFF. In DNA form, the CDR3 reads TGCGCCAGCAGCCCACGAACTTTAGCGGGAGGGATATACAATGAGCAGTTCTTC.

The J gene is TRBJ2-7, the V gene TRBV6-2 or TRBV6-3, with TRBD2 matching over 11 bases. V lost 2 bases to trimming and J lost 0 bases; unmatched junction nucleotides: 12. Germline V CDR1 and CDR2: MNHEY, SVGEGT. The CDR3 extends over 19 amino acids. CDR3 sequence reads: CASSYPVPSGGRSSYEQYF. The CDR3, as DNA: TGTGCCAGCAGTTACCCAGTGCCTAGCGGGGGGCGGAGCTCCTACGAGCAGTACTTC.

J is TRBJ1-2 and V is TRBV27, with TRBD1 identical over 10 bases. V trimming: 6 bases; J trimming: 2 bases; junction bases outside the gene matches: 9. CDR3 length: 16 residues. The germline V gene has CDR1 MNHEY and CDR2 SMNVEV (reference sequence). CDR3 sequence reads: CASRVVDRGGNYGYTF. The CDR3 DNA sequence: TGTGCCAGCAGGGTTGTGGACAGGGGGGGGAACTATGGCTACACCTTC.

This clone was counted only a few times. V and J are TRBV5-1 and TRBJ1-2, with a weak D call TRBD1 (5 bases). CDR1 and CDR2 (germline): SGHRS, YFSETQ. The V end was cut by 4 bases, the J end by 4 bases, with 14 bases between. The CDR3 has 14 amino acids. In DNA, the CDR3 is TGCGCCAGCAGCAGCAGGGATTATGGCTATGGCTACACCTTC. Protein product: CASSSRDYGYGYTF. Drawing the rest from reference TRBV5-1 and TRBJ1-2, the complete variable domain is KAGVTQTPRYLIKTRGQQVTLSCSPISGHRSVSWYQQTPGQGLQFLFEYFSETQRNKGNFPGRFSGRQFSNSRSEMNVSTLELGDSALYLCASSSRDYGYGYTFGSGTRLTVV.

A word on this clone: Additional DNA sequences in this sample encode the identical CDR3. The rearrangement joins TRBV6-5 to TRBJ1-1; the match to TRBD1 covers 10 bases. Germline V gene lookup returns CDR1 MNHEY and CDR2 SVGAGI. V gave up 4 bases and J gave up 2 bases; unmatched junction bases: 1. The CDR3 covers 14 residues. The CDR3 nucleotides read TGTGCCAGCAGTTCGACAGGGGGCAACACTGAAGCTTTCTTT. It translates to CASSSTGGNTEAFF.

The chain is built from TRBV5-1 and TRBJ2-3, with D perhaps TRBD1 (5 bases). The CDR3 extends over 15 amino acids. Trimming removed 2 bases from V and 2 bases from J, with 12 bases in between. Germline V gene lookup returns CDR1 SGHRS and CDR2 YFSETQ. CDR3 loop: CASSFAQGDTDTQYF. The CDR3 bases are TGCGCCAGCAGCTTCGCGCAGGGTGACACAGATACGCAGTATTTT.

The chain carries TRBV9 and TRBJ2-5; TRBD2 might be the D (6 bases). The germline V gene encodes CDR1 SGDLS and CDR2 YYNGEE. The CDR3 is 15 amino acids. Deletions cut 3 bases from V and 4 bases from J, with 16 bases between. Written as DNA, the CDR3 is TGTGCCAGCAGCGAAGGTTCCGGGACTGTAGAGACCCAGTACTTC. It specifies CASSEGSGTVETQYF.

The chain recombines TRBV7-9 with TRBJ1-3, with D perhaps matching TRBD1 (5 bases). Trimming shortened V by 2 bases and J by 1 base, and 21 bases separated the two germline ends. The CDR3 is made up of 19 amino acids. Germline lookup yields CDR1 SEHNR and CDR2 FQNEAQ (reference sequence). The CDR3 protein is CASSLRGALHGKSGNTIYF. The CDR3 coding sequence is TGTGCCAGCAGCTTAAGGGGTGCATTACATGGGAAATCTGGAAACACCATATATTTT.

The gene calls are TRBV30 and TRBJ1-1, with a possible D match to TRBD1 (5 bases). CDR3 size: 11 residues. Germline loops: CDR1 GTSNPN, CDR2 SVGIG (reference sequence). V dropped 4 bases and J dropped 6 bases, with 9 bases sitting between them. DNA of the CDR3: TGTGCCTGGATTGGGGGGTCTGAAGCTTTCTTT. Residues: CAWIGGSEAFF. Full variable domain (rest looked up from reference TRBV30 and TRBJ1-1): SQTIHQWPATLVQPVGSPLSLECTVEGTSNPNLYWYRQAAGRGLQLLFYSVGIGQISSEVPQNLSASRPQDRQFILSSKKLLLSDSGFYLCAWIGGSEAFFGQGTRLTVV.

The chain has TRBV11-2 and TRBJ2-5, with unresolved D. Looked up from germline, CDR1 is SGHAT and CDR2 is FQNNGV. Trimming removed 1 base from V and 4 bases from J, with 13 bases in between. The CDR3 is 15 amino acids. CDR3 coding DNA: TGTGCCAGCAGCTTAGGTTCCGCTGGGCGAGAGACCCAGTACTTC. It is translated as CASSLGSAGRETQYF.

The rearrangement joins TRBV11-2 to TRBJ2-3; TRBD2 matches 7 bases. This CDR3 is 16 amino acids long. Trimming took 5 bases from V and 0 from J; bases not matched to a gene: 8. The germline gives CDR1 SGHAT, CDR2 FQNNGV. The CDR3 DNA sequence: TGTGCCAGCAGCGGGCTAGCGGCTCTTAGCACAGATACGCAGTATTTT. Protein sequence: CASSGLAALSTDTQYF.